This T cell receptor beta chain came from a study of cytomegalovirus exposure and HLA in healthy donors. Study-wide background: The Caucasian-associated ancestry cluster contained more than 75% of the approximately 400 genotyped donors.

V gave up 6 bases and J gave up 4 bases; unmatched junction bases: 9. The CDR3 sequence is 17 residues long. The germline gives CDR1 KGHSH, CDR2 LQKENI. The PCR made use of 60 Vbeta and 13 Jbeta primers. Produced via immunoSEQ multiplex PCR; TCRdb's table is partial and in-frame only. Altogether under 200,000 clones are present, roughly 78% being singletons, with the ten largest covering around 3.1%. Sequenced material: PBMCs. This sequence joins TRBV18 and TRBJ2-3; 14 bases fit TRBD2. The origin of this receptor is a woman aged 40 to 50 in good health and CMV-seronegative. The CDR3 bases are TGTGCCAGCTCGGATCCGGGACTAGCGGGGGTGGCAGATACGCAGTATTTT. This encodes CASSDPGLAGVADTQYF.